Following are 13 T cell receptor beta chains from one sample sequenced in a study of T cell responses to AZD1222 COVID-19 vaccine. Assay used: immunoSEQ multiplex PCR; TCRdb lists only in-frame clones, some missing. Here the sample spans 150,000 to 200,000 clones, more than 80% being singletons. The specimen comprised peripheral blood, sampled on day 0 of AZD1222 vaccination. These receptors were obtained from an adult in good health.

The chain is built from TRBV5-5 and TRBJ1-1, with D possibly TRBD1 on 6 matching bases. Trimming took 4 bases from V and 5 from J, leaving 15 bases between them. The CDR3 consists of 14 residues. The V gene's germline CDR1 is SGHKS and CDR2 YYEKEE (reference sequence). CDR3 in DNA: TGTGCCAGCAGCCCAGGGGCGGGGTGGACTGAAGCTTTCTTT. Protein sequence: CASSPGAGWTEAFF.

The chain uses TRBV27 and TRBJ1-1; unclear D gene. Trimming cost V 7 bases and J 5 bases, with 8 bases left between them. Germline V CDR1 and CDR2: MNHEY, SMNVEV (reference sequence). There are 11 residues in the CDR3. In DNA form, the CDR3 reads TGTGCCAGCACGGTTGGTACTGAAGCTTTCTTT. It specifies CASTVGTEAFF.

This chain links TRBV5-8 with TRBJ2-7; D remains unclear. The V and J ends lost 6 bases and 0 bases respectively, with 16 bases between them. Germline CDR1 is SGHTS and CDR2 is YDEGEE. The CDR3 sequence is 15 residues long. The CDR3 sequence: CASTLTPGSSYEQYF. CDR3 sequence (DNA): TGTGCCAGCACTTTGACCCCAGGAAGCTCCTACGAGCAGTACTTC. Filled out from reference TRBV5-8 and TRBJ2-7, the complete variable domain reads EAGVTQSPTHLIKTRGQQATLRCSPISGHTSVYWYQQALGLGLQFLLWYDEGEERNRGNFPPRFSGRQFPNYSSELNVNALELEDSALYLCASTLTPGSSYEQYFGPGTRLTVT.

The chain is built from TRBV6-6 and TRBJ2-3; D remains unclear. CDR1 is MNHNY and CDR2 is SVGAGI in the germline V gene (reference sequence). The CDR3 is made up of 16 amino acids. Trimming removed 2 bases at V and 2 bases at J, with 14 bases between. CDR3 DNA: TGTGCCAGCAGTTACGACTTCAGACCACCCACAGATACGCAGTATTTT. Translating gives CASSYDFRPPTDTQYF.

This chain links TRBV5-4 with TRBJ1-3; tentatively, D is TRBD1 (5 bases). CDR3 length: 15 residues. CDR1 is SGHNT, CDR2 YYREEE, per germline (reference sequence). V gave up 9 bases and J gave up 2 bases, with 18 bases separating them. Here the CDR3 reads CATSAGSTAGNTIYF. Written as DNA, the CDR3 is TGTGCCACCTCAGCAGGGAGTACAGCTGGAAACACCATATATTTT.

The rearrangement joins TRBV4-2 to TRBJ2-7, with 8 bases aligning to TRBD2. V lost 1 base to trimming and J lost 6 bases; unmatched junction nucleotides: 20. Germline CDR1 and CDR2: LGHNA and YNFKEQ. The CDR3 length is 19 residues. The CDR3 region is CASSQGRETSVLSLVEQYF. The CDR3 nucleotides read TGTGCCAGCAGCCAAGGCAGAGAGACTAGCGTCTTGTCCCTTGTCGAGCAGTACTTC.

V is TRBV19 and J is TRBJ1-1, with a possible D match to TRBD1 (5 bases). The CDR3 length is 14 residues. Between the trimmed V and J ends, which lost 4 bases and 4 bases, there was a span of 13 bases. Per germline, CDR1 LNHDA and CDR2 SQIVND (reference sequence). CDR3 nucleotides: TGTGCCAGTAGTAGTGGGGCAGGGACCACTGAAGCTTTCTTT. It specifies CASSSGAGTTEAFF.

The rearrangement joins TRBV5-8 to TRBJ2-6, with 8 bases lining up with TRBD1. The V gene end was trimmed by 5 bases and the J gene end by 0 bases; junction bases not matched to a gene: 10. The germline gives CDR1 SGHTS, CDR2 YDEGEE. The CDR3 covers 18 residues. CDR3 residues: CASSLPGQAFSGANVLTF. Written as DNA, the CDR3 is TGTGCCAGCAGTCTACCGGGACAGGCCTTCTCTGGGGCCAACGTCCTGACTTTC.

In nucleotides, the CDR3 is TGTGCCAGCGACGCTGGGACCTCAGGTAGCAATCAGCCCCAGCATTTT. Its protein is CASDAGTSGSNQPQHF. The chain recombines TRBV18 with TRBJ1-5; D is possibly TRBD1 (5 bases). Trimming cost V 8 bases and J 0 bases, with 17 bases left between them. The CDR3 length is 16 residues. Germline CDR1 and CDR2: KGHSH and LQKENI.

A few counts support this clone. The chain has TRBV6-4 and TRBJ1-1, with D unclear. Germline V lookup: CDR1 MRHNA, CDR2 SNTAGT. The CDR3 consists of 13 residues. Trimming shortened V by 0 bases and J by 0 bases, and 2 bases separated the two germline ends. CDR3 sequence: CASSDSLNTEAFF. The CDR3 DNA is TGTGCCAGCAGTGACTCACTGAACACTGAAGCTTTCTTT.

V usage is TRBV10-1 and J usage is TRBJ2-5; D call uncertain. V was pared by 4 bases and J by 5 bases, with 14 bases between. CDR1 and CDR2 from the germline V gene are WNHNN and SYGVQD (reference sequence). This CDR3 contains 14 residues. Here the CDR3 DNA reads TGCGCCAGCAGTGTCGGCCTAGTTGGTGAGACCCAGTACTTC. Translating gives CASSVGLVGETQYF.

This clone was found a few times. CDR3 residues: CASSLGSLLRYGYTF. The CDR3 DNA is TGTGCCAGCAGCTTAGGGTCTCTGCTACGCTATGGCTACACCTTC. The rearrangement joins TRBV7-9 to TRBJ1-2, with no clear D. Germline CDR1 and CDR2: SEHNR and FQNEAQ (reference sequence). CDR3 length: 15 residues. The V gene lost 1 base and the J gene lost 4 bases, with 13 bases spanning the gap. Supplemented by reference TRBV7-9 and TRBJ1-2, the full variable domain reads DTGVSQNPRHKITKRGQNVTFRCDPISEHNRLYWYRQTLGQGPEFLTYFQNEAQLEKSRLLSDRFSAERPKGSFSTLEIQRTEQGDSAMYLCASSLGSLLRYGYTFGSGTRLTVV.

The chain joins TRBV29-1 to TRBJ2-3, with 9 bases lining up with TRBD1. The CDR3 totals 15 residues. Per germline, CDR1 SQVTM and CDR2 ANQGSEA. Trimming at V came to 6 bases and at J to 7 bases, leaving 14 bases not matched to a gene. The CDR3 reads CSVHNRGQGKYTQYF. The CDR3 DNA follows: TGCAGCGTCCATAATAGGGGACAGGGAAAGTATACGCAGTATTTT.